The rows below give T cell receptor beta chains drawn from one sample of a study of CD8+CD57+ T cells in acquired aplastic anemia. Each CDR3 protein gets one entry after TCRdb re-called the reads with MiXCR. This sample yields hundreds of thousands of distinct CDR3 sequences, of which 65% to 80% are seen a single time; under 4.5% belongs to the top ten. Sequenced input: sorted CD4+, CD8+, or CD8+CD57+ T cells (not recorded which) from PBMCs. These receptors originate from a human donor in good health, serving as a control. The CDR3 runs from the conserved cysteine through the conserved F or W. The listing skips clone size in some rows; elsewhere it reads once, few, many or a size class.

-,TRBV11-2,TRBJ1-5,CASSLVVTGPGQPQHF
-,TRBV5-1,TRBJ2-7,CASSQEQESNYEQYF
-,TRBV3-1,TRBJ1-1,CASGQAENTEALF
-,TRBV12-3/TRBV12-4,TRBJ2-5,CASSSPLHVAGGPGETQYF
once,TRBV7-2,TRBJ2-3,CASSRTSGGHLTDTQYF
-,TRBV5-1,TRBJ1-2,CASSLAPGGETNYGYTF
-,TRBV10-3,TRBJ2-1,CAILVGDRGYNEQFF
-,TRBV10-3,TRBJ2-7,CATGGGTYEQYF
-,TRBV20-1,TRBJ1-5,CSATRGPPYAQHF
many,TRBV24-1,TRBJ2-5,CATSKPGRQSETQYF
-,TRBV19,TRBJ1-5,CASSIQGSQPQHF
-,TRBV6-2/TRBV6-3,TRBJ2-5,CAISDTEAQTQYFEYF
-,TRBV9,TRBJ1-4,CASSAGAQDFENLFF
-,TRBV7-2,TRBJ1-1,CASTPVGTGVYNEFF
-,TRBV5-8,TRBJ1-5,CANLQTEGTPQHF
-,TRBV12-5,TRBJ2-7,CASGAVGEQYF
-,TRBV20-1,TRBJ2-6,CSATGGRTGANVLTF
-,TRBV15,TRBJ1-2,CATSRDSVAYGYTF
-,TRBV9,TRBJ2-3,CASSAGVGGHRNAQYF
-,TRBV5-6,TRBJ1-4,CASSLGQRLDEKLFF
-,TRBV7-3,TRBJ2-1,CASSAGVGVHFF
-,TRBV15,TRBJ2-6,CASSDEAGANVLTF
many,TRBV10-3,TRBJ2-3,CAIYREVTDMQYF
once,TRBV20-1,TRBJ2-7,CSAELPVAGDGEQYF
-,TRBV6-1,TRBJ1-5,CASSEEPEVLHF
many,TRBV20-1,TRBJ1-5,CSARSGYSNQPQHF
-,TRBV24-1,TRBJ2-2,CATSDLRTSGGLTNTGELFF
few,TRBV6-5,TRBJ2-3,CASGKTLGQGYDTQYF
-,TRBV29-1,TRBJ1-4,CSVSHVAKGEKLFF
-,TRBV5-1,TRBJ1-4,CASSAKGGTETLFF
-,TRBV20-1,TRBJ1-1,CSAYRRKNTEAFF
many,TRBV4-3,TRBJ2-2,CASSQENRPTGELFF
-,TRBV24-1,TRBJ1-2,CATSDWTGFANYGYTF
many,TRBV30,TRBJ1-2,CAWSRQGGGYGYTF
many,TRBV7-9,TRBJ2-7,CASSLAAGLLGEQYF
many,TRBV7-2,TRBJ2-2,CASSLDRQGGTGELFF
-,TRBV7-7,TRBJ2-7,CASSPMGQGGYEQYF
-,TRBV5-1,TRBJ1-6,CASSLAGAQDNSPLHF
-,TRBV20-1,TRBJ1-1,CSARGSYGYNTEAFF
-,TRBV7-2,TRBJ2-7,CASSLGSSGRLFGQYF
-,TRBV5-1,TRBJ2-7,CASSPGDRRDF
once,TRBV28,TRBJ1-6,CASRQGANSPLHF
-,TRBV5-1,TRBJ2-5,CASSLRTGKKETQYF
many,TRBV20-1,TRBJ2-7,CSARDTRDGSYEQYF
many,TRBV9,TRBJ1-1,CASSVGTAMNTEAFF
many,TRBV5-1,TRBJ2-7,CASSLVGGAGYEQYF
once,TRBV20-1,TRBJ1-5,CSAGPDNEQQHF
-,TRBV7-8,TRBJ2-3,CASRRARGTDKEYF
-,TRBV25-1,TRBJ1-2,CASSDSTEGGYTF
many,TRBV20-1,TRBJ2-5,CSARVAGQETQYF
-,TRBV7-7,TRBJ1-5,CASSPSRGPAVQTHF
-,TRBV5-1,TRBJ2-7,CASSPGVYRGEQYF
many,TRBV7-2,TRBJ1-2,CASSGSGVNYGYTF
many,TRBV19,TRBJ2-5,CASSISDWETQYF
-,TRBV5-1,TRBJ2-3,CASSLDGREVQDTQYF
-,TRBV2,TRBJ1-5,CASRHSGTGTSEQF
few,TRBV7-2,TRBJ2-7,CASSLAVEHPQHF
once,TRBV10-3,TRBJ2-5,CAITVRDRGTETHTF
once,TRBV20-1,TRBJ2-5,CSASGRTEETQYF
few,TRBV2,TRBJ2-2,CASRIDSNTGELFF